This TCR beta chain came from a study of T cell responses to AZD1222 COVID-19 vaccine. The ends lost 3 bases at V and 1 base at J; junction bases unmatched: 2. The CDR3 runs 15 residues. Germline values: CDR1 KGHSH, CDR2 LQKENI. As for this clone: The antigen remains unidentified.

Data came from immunoSEQ multiplex PCR; TCRdb stores just in-frame clones and leaves some out. The data hold about 90,000 clones, with about 85% observed a single time. The analysis combined second doses at about 4 or about 12 weeks. The study's findings and limits: There were mostly white British donors and more females than males, and clonal diversity was possibly underestimated. Only a handful of AZD1222 recipients were seropositive at baseline. Spike-specific TCR breadth and depth were elevated following two AZD1222 doses.

Specimen: peripheral blood, collected 28 days after the second AZD1222 dose. V gene TRBV18 combines with J gene TRBJ1-5; TRBD1 matches at 8 bases. The receptor was derived from an adult who received the AZD1222 COVID-19 vaccine. The chain's CDR3 is CASSPRTGSNQPQHF. Written as DNA, the CDR3 is TGTGCCAGCTCACCGCGGACAGGGAGCAATCAGCCCCAGCATTTT.